This is a list of T cell receptor beta chains from one sample in a study of T-cell reconstitution after alpha-beta-depleted transplantation in children. MiXCR, run by TCRdb on the PCR reads, gives a single entry per CDR3 protein. The data show about 270,000 distinct CDR3 sequences, roughly 9.5% seen once. This material consisted of PBMCs from the stem cell graft donor, taken from the stem cell graft. These receptors were collected from a human donor who donated a stem cell graft to a child with SCID. The CDR3 runs from the conserved cysteine through the conserved F or W. D genes are given only for firm matches. The listing skips clone size in some rows; elsewhere it reads once, few, many or a size class.

V gene	D gene	J gene	clone size	CDR3 DNA	CDR3 protein
TRBV6-1	NA	TRBJ1-1	NA	TGTGCCAGCAGAATCGACCCAGGGGTACCTGAAGCTTTCTTT	CASRIDPGVPEAFF
TRBV7-9	NA	TRBJ2-7	few	TGTGCCAGCAGCTTAGAGGGCGGCGAGCAGTACTTC	CASSLEGGEQYF
TRBV6-5	NA	TRBJ1-2	NA	TGTGCCAGCAGTTACTCGTCCAGTCCACCAGCGAACTATGGCTACACCTTC	CASSYSSSPPANYGYTF
TRBV20-1	NA	TRBJ1-6	NA	TGCAGTGCTCGGGGCCTCTATAATTCACCACTCCACTTT	CSARGLYNSPLHF
TRBV20-1	NA	TRBJ2-7	many	TGCAGTGCTACCCCCAGGGGCTACGAGCAGTACTTC	CSATPRGYEQYF
TRBV20-1	NA	TRBJ1-1	NA	TGCAGTCTGAGCGGACAGTTGAACACTGAAGCTTTCTTT	CSLSGQLNTEAFF
TRBV12-3/TRBV12-4	NA	TRBJ1-2	few	TGTGCCAGCAGTCCTGGACAAAAAAACTATGGCTACACCTTC	CASSPGQKNYGYTF
TRBV10-2	NA	TRBJ2-7	NA	TGCGCCAGCACGGACAGAAACTACGAGCAGTACTTC	CASTDRNYEQYF
TRBV5-1	NA	TRBJ2-7	few	TGCGCCAGCAGCTTGGGCCGTACTACCTACGAGCAGTACTTC	CASSLGRTTYEQYF
TRBV2	NA	TRBJ1-1	few	TGTGCCAGCAGGGGCCGGGGAGGGGGCACTGAAGCTTTCTTT	CASRGRGGGTEAFF
TRBV7-9	NA	TRBJ2-1	few	TGTGCCAGCAGCTTCGAAGGGCCCGATGAGCAGTTCTTC	CASSFEGPDEQFF
TRBV2	NA	TRBJ1-2	few	TGTGCCACATTTCTTGGACAAAGCAGGGGCTACACCTTC	CATFLGQSRGYTF
TRBV6-1	NA	TRBJ1-1	few	TGTGCCAGCAGTGAAGTGCGTGACAGGGAAGCTTTCTTT	CASSEVRDREAFF
TRBV11-2	TRBD2	TRBJ2-5	NA	TGTGCCAGCAGCTCTAGAACTAGCGGGGGTTCAGAGACCCAGTACTTC	CASSSRTSGGSETQYF
TRBV4-2	NA	TRBJ2-7	few	TGTGCCAGCAGCTCGCACTTGGGAGCAGAACCATACGAGCAGTACTTC	CASSSHLGAEPYEQYF
TRBV14	NA	TRBJ2-1	NA	TGTGCCAGCAGCCGTATCCCCGGGGACACATACAATGAGCAGTTCTTC	CASSRIPGDTYNEQFF
TRBV5-1	TRBD2	TRBJ2-3	few	TGCGCCAGCAGCCCGGAGATAGCGGGGGCCATCACAGATACGCAGTATTTT	CASSPEIAGAITDTQYF
TRBV5-1	NA	TRBJ2-7	NA	TGCGCCAGCAGACAGCCGGTTTCCTACGAGCAGTACTTC	CASRQPVSYEQYF
TRBV4-1	TRBD1	TRBJ2-4	many	TGCGCCAGCAGCCAAGATCCGGGACAGGGAAACATTCAGTACTTC	CASSQDPGQGNIQYF
TRBV23-1	TRBD1	TRBJ2-1	NA	TGCGCCAGCAGTCCCCCGACAGGGCCCCCATACAATGAGCAGTTCTTC	CASSPPTGPPYNEQFF
TRBV25-1	TRBD2	TRBJ2-3	NA	TGTGCCAGCAGTGACTCTAGACTAGCGGGCACAGATACGCAGTATTTT	CASSDSRLAGTDTQYF
TRBV12-3/TRBV12-4	TRBD1	TRBJ1-5	NA	TGTGCCAGCAGGAAGACAGGGGATCAGCCCCAGCATTTT	CASRKTGDQPQHF
TRBV15	NA	TRBJ1-3	many	TGTGCCACCAGCAGAGAGGACGGCTCTGGAAACACCATATATTTT	CATSREDGSGNTIYF
TRBV10-1	TRBD1	TRBJ2-1	many	TGCGCCAGCAGTGGGGACAGCTACAATGAGCAGTTCTTC	CASSGDSYNEQFF
TRBV19	NA	TRBJ1-2	NA	TGTGCCAGTAGTATAGATGGGAGATACTATGGCTACACCTTC	CASSIDGRYYGYTF
TRBV3-1	TRBD2	TRBJ2-5	many	TGTGCCAGCAGCCAACTCCGGGGAGGGCCGGGAGAGACCCAGTACTTC	CASSQLRGGPGETQYF
TRBV12-3/TRBV12-4	TRBD2	TRBJ2-3	many	TGTGCCAGCAGCCCTGGACTAGCGGCGGGTACGCAGTATTTT	CASSPGLAAGTQYF
TRBV5-1	NA	TRBJ1-1	few	TGCGCCAGCAGCCCAAGCAGCGGGGCTGAAGCTTTCTTT	CASSPSSGAEAFF
TRBV20-1	TRBD1	TRBJ2-3	NA	TGCAGTGCTAGATCCCCGACAGGGTTTGCAGATACGCAGTATTTT	CSARSPTGFADTQYF
TRBV20-1	TRBD1	TRBJ2-7	NA	TGCAGTGCTACCGGGACAGGGAAGAGCGAGCAGTACTTC	CSATGTGKSEQYF
TRBV20-1	NA	TRBJ2-7	few	TGCAGTGCTAGCCAACCTCTGACAGGCTACGAGCAGTACTTC	CSASQPLTGYEQYF
TRBV4-1	NA	TRBJ2-1	few	TGCGCCAGCAGCCGAGGGACCACCAATGAGCAGTTCTTC	CASSRGTTNEQFF
TRBV11-2	NA	TRBJ1-1	many	TGTGCCAGCAGCGACGACAGGCCAAACACTGAAGCTTTCTTT	CASSDDRPNTEAFF
TRBV12-3/TRBV12-4	NA	TRBJ2-2	NA	TGTGCCAGCAGCTCCCCAGGGGTGACCGGGGAGCTGTTTTTT	CASSSPGVTGELFF
TRBV3-1	NA	TRBJ1-5	NA	TGTGCCAGCAGCCAAGATAGGAGAATCCAGCCCCAGCATTTT	CASSQDRRIQPQHF
TRBV20-1	NA	TRBJ2-3	many	TGCAGTGCTGGAGAGGGGATTAGGACAGATACGCAGTATTTT	CSAGEGIRTDTQYF
TRBV24-1	TRBD1	TRBJ2-3	NA	TGTGCCACCAGTGATTCGCCCGCCGGGACAGGGAACTCAGATACGCAGTGTTTT	CATSDSPAGTGNSDTQCF
TRBV7-9	TRBD1	TRBJ2-7	many	TGTGCCAGCAGCGGAACAGACAGGGGGCCCTACGAGCAGTACTTC	CASSGTDRGPYEQYF
TRBV7-2	NA	TRBJ2-2	many	TGTGCCAGCAGCTTATTTGTTGGGGGGTCCGGGGAGCTGTTTTTT	CASSLFVGGSGELFF
TRBV7-9	TRBD1	TRBJ1-5	many	TGTGCCAGCAGCCTGACAGGGAATCAGCCCCAGCATTTT	CASSLTGNQPQHF
TRBV5-1	TRBD2	TRBJ2-1	NA	TGCGCCAGCAGCTGGGGACTAGCGGGGTCCAATGAGCAGTTCTTC	CASSWGLAGSNEQFF
TRBV19	TRBD1	TRBJ2-7	few	TGTGCCAGTAGCCAGACAGGGCTACCTTTGGAGCAGTACTTC	CASSQTGLPLEQYF